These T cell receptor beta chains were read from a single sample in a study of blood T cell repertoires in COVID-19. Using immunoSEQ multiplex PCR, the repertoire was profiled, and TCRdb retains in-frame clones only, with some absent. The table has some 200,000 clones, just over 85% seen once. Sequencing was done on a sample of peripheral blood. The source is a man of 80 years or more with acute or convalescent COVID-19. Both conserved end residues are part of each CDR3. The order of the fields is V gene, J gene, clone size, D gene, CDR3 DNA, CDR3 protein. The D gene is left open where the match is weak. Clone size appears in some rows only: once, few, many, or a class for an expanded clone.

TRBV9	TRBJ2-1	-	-	TGTGCCAGCAGCGTAGGGCAGGCTATTTACAATGAGCAGTTCTTC	CASSVGQAIYNEQFF
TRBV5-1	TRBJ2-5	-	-	TGCGCCAGCAGCCCCGTTGGGGGAGGAGAGACCCAGTACTTC	CASSPVGGGETQYF
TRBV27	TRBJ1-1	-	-	TGTGCCAGCAGGGGGAGGGGCGCTGGGGGCACTGAAGCTTTCTTT	CASRGRGAGGTEAFF
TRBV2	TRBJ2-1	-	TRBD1	TGTGCCACCGACGGGCAGGGGGCCGGGAATGAGCAGTTCTTC	CATDGQGAGNEQFF
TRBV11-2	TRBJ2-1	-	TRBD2	TGTGCCAGCAGCTTTTACGGGACTAGCGGTTACAATGAGCAGTTCTTC	CASSFYGTSGYNEQFF
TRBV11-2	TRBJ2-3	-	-	TGTGCCAGCAGCTTAGGGGGAGCCTCCCTTGGAGATACGCAGTATTTT	CASSLGGASLGDTQYF
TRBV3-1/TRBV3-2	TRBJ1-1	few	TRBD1	TGTGCCAGCAGCAGGGACAGGGGGGACACTGAAGCTTTCTTT	CASSRDRGDTEAFF
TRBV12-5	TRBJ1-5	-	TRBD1	TGTGCTAGTGGTCCCGGACAGGGCGCTCAGCCCCAGCATTTT	CASGPGQGAQPQHF
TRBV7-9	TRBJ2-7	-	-	TGTGCTTCTGCGGACTTCTACGAGCAGTACTTC	CASADFYEQYF
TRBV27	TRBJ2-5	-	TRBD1	TGTGCCAGCAGTTTTCGGGGGACAGGGGGGGTGACCCAGTACTTC	CASSFRGTGGVTQYF
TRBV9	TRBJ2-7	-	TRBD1	TGTGCCAGCAGCGAACAGGGGGCGGGCGAGCAGTACTTC	CASSEQGAGEQYF
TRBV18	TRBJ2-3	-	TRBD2	TGTGCCAGCTCACCACCACTAGCGGGAGGGTCGGATACGCAGTATTTT	CASSPPLAGGSDTQYF
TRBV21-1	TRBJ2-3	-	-	TGTGCCAGCAGCAGACAAGATACGCAGTATTTT	CASSRQDTQYF
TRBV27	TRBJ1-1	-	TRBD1	TGTGCCAGCAGTCCTAAGGGGGCGCGGACTGAAGCTTTCTTT	CASSPKGARTEAFF
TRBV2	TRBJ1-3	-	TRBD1	TGTGCCAGCAGCACGGGACAGATCTTCTCTGGAAACACCATATATTTT	CASSTGQIFSGNTIYF
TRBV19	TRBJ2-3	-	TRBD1	TGTGCCAGTAGTATAGGCGGGACAGGGGTGGCAGATACGCAGTATTTT	CASSIGGTGVADTQYF
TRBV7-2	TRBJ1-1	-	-	TGTGCCAGCAGCTTAGAAGCCCCAGGAATGTTTAGCACTGAAGCTTTCTTT	CASSLEAPGMFSTEAFF
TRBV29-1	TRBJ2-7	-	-	TGCAGCGTTGACTCGGACACGTTGAACCACGAGCAGTACTTC	CSVDSDTLNHEQYF
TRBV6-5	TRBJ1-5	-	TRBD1	TGTGCCAGCAGTTCCGGGACAGGTTTTGGGCCCCAGCATTTT	CASSSGTGFGPQHF
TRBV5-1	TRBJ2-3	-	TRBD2	TGCGCCAGCAGCTTCGGGCGACTAGCAAACACAGATACGCAGTATTTT	CASSFGRLANTDTQYF
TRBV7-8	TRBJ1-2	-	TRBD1	TGTGCCAGCAGCTTAGACGATGGACAGGGGGGCTACACCTTC	CASSLDDGQGGYTF
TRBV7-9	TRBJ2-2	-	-	TGTGCCAGCAGCTTAGTATTGGGCGGGACCGGGGAGCTGTTTTTT	CASSLVLGGTGELFF
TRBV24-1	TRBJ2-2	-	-	TGTGCCACCAGTGACTCTCAGCGACCGAACACCGGGGAGCTGTTTTTT	CATSDSQRPNTGELFF
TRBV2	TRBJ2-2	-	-	TGTGCCAGCAGTGAAGCAAAGGGACTTCGCACCGGGGAGCTGTTTTTT	CASSEAKGLRTGELFF
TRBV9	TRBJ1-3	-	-	TGTGCCAGCAGCGTGCGTGTAGGAAACACCATATATTTT	CASSVRVGNTIYF
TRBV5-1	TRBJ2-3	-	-	TGCGCCAGCAGTTCCGGGATCAGCACAGATACGCAGTATTTT	CASSSGISTDTQYF
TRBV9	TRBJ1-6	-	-	TGTGCCAGCAGCGAGAGGGCTGCGGGGTCACCCCTCCACTTT	CASSERAAGSPLHF
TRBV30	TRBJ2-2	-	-	TGTGCCTGGACTATAGCGCTTAACACCGGGGAGCTGTTTTTT	CAWTIALNTGELFF
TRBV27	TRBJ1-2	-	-	TGTGCCAGCAGTCCCCACCCAACAGGTGCAAACTATGGCTACACCTTC	CASSPHPTGANYGYTF
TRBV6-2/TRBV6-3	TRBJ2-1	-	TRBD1	TGTGCCAGCAGTGCACGGGGGACAGGGGGCTGGAATGAGCAGTTCTTC	CASSARGTGGWNEQFF
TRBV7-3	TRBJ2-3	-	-	TGTGCCAGCAGCACGACTCCCTCGGATACGCAGTATTTT	CASSTTPSDTQYF
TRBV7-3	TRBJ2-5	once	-	TGTGCCAGCAGCTTAACGTCCGGTGAGACCCAGTACTTC	CASSLTSGETQYF
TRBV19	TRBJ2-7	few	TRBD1	TGTGCCAGTAGTCACCCGGGACAGGGGGGCCACGAGCAGTACTTC	CASSHPGQGGHEQYF
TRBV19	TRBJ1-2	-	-	TGTGCCAGTAGTATGCCGGGGGGGAGCTATGGCTACACCTTC	CASSMPGGSYGYTF
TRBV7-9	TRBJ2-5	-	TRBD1	TGTGCCAGCAGCCAAAGGGCAGGGGGCAAAGAGACCCAGTACTTC	CASSQRAGGKETQYF
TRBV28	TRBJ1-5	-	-	TGTGCCAGCAGACCCGGGGGGTATCAGCCCCAGCATTTT	CASRPGGYQPQHF
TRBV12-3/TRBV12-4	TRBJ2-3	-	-	TGTGCCAGCAGTTTGGCGGGGACAGATACGCAGTATTTT	CASSLAGTDTQYF
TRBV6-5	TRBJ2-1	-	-	TGTGCCAGCAGTTACGGCAACTCCTACAATGAGCAGTTCTTC	CASSYGNSYNEQFF
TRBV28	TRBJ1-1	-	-	TGTGCCAGCAGTTTTTTCGTCACTGAAGCTTTCTTT	CASSFFVTEAFF
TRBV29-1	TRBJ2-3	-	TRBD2	TGCAGCGTGGGACTAGCGGGAGTTCCTAGCACAGATACGCAGTATTTT	CSVGLAGVPSTDTQYF
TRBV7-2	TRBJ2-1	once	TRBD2	TGTGCCAGCAGCTTAATGAGCGGGAGTAAGAATGAGCAGTTCTTC	CASSLMSGSKNEQFF
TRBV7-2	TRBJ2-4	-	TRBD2	TGTGCCAGCAGCCGGACTAGATTGGGAAACATTCAGTACTTC	CASSRTRLGNIQYF
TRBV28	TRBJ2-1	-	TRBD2	TGTGCCAGCAGTTGGTCGGGGCTAGCGGGGCCTGGGAATGAGCAGTTCTTC	CASSWSGLAGPGNEQFF
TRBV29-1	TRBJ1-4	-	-	TGCAGCGTTGCTCGGACAGCGGATGAAAAACTGTTTTTT	CSVARTADEKLFF
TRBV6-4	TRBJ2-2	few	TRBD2	TGTGCCAGCAGCATAGCGGGAGGTGTAACCGGGGAGCTGTTTTTT	CASSIAGGVTGELFF
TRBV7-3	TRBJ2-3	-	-	TGTGCCAGCAGCCTAAGAAGAGAAGATACGCAGTATTTT	CASSLRREDTQYF